These 32 T cell receptor beta chains came from one sample sequenced in a study of Graves' ophthalmopathy and Graves' hyperthyroidism. RNA served as the template for amplifying TCR beta CDR3 regions. Second-round multiplex PCR came after first-round RT-PCR with HTBI primers. Each CDR3 protein is one row after TCRdb ran MiXCR on the multiplex PCR reads. The data hold some 200,000 distinct CDR3 sequences, with 29% observed a single time. Sample: peripheral blood. These receptors were collected from a man aged 45 to 65 with Graves' ophthalmopathy.

This clonotype was seen many times. This chain links TRBV5-5 with TRBJ2-5; no reliable D call. From germline, CDR1 is SGHKS and CDR2 YYEKEE (reference sequence). Trimming pared 2 bases from V and 5 bases from J, leaving 13 bases between. This CDR3 contains 14 residues. The CDR3 sequence: CASSFQLLRETQYF. CDR3 nucleotides: TGTGCCAGCAGCTTTCAGCTGCTTCGGGAGACCCAGTACTTC.

In its sample, this clonotype was seen many times. J is TRBJ2-7 and V is TRBV20-1; 9 bases agree with TRBD1. Germline lookup yields CDR1 DFQATT and CDR2 SNEGSKA (reference sequence). After removal of 1 base from V and 6 bases from J, the junction contained 10 bases not matched to a gene. CDR3 length: 15 amino acids. CDR3 in DNA: TGCAGTGCTAGAGCCGGGACAGGGAGGATTAGCGAGCAGTACTTC. Translated, it gives CSARAGTGRISEQYF.

There are many counts of this clonotype. The J gene is TRBJ2-5, the V gene TRBV20-1; no reliable D call. Looked up from germline, CDR1 is DFQATT and CDR2 is SNEGSKA (reference sequence). This CDR3 is built from 11 residues. V was trimmed by 6 bases and J by 4 bases, leaving 9 bases between them. CDR3 sequence (DNA): TGCAGTGCGCTCTCAAGAGAGACCCAGTACTTC. Translated, it gives CSALSRETQYF.

This clonotype appeared many times. The rearrangement joins TRBV12-3 or TRBV12-4 to TRBJ2-7; 8 bases fit TRBD1. V lost 1 base and J lost 7; bases outside the gene matches: 9. The CDR3 spans 15 residues. CDR3 region: CASSLVRRQGLEQYF. The CDR3 nucleotides are TGTGCCAGCAGTTTAGTTAGACGACAGGGGTTGGAGCAGTACTTC.

This clonotype was observed many times. V usage is TRBV6-2 or TRBV6-3 and J usage is TRBJ1-2; no clear D gene. CDR1 is MNHEY and CDR2 is SVGEGT in the germline V gene. This CDR3 contains 18 residues. V was trimmed by 0 bases and J by 4 bases, leaving 21 bases between them. CDR3 sequence reads: CASSYSYTRPDGGYGYTF. The CDR3 coding sequence is TGTGCCAGCAGTTACTCCTATACCCGCCCGGACGGAGGCTATGGCTACACCTTC.

The table lists this clonotype with many counts. This rearrangement joins TRBV2 to TRBJ2-5, with TRBD2 as a possible D gene (7 bases). Germline CDR1 and CDR2: SNHLY and FYNNEI. The V gene lost 2 bases and the J gene lost 5 bases, with 9 bases spanning the gap. The CDR3 extends over 13 amino acids. The CDR3 is CASSERGGETQYF. The CDR3 DNA is TGTGCCAGCAGTGAAAGGGGGGGGGAGACCCAGTACTTC.

The rearrangement joins TRBV6-1 to TRBJ2-2; D is unresolved. CDR1 is MNHNS and CDR2 is SASEGT in the germline V gene. Between the trimmed V and J ends, which lost 1 base and 2 bases, there was a span of 8 bases. The CDR3 is made up of 15 amino acids. CDR3 sequence (DNA): TGTGCCAGCAGTGAAGGTCAGGCCAACACCGGGGAGCTGTTTTTT. This encodes CASSEGQANTGELFF.

This chain uses TRBV5-8 with TRBJ2-7; D tentatively reads TRBD1 or TRBD2 (5 bases each). The CDR3 contains 15 residues. V was cut by 1 base and J by 7 bases, with 18 bases left in between. Germline CDR1 and CDR2: SGHTS and YDEGEE. CDR3 DNA sequence: TGTGCCAGCAGCTTGTTGGGGGAGCGGTATCATGAGCAGTACTTC. As protein: CASSLLGERYHEQYF.

The CDR3, as DNA: TGTGCCAGCAGCCCCAGGGATTGGACGAACACTGAAGCTTTCTTT. It yields the protein CASSPRDWTNTEAFF. The chain combines TRBV28 with TRBJ1-1; maybe TRBD1 (5 bases). V was trimmed by 6 bases and J by 1 base, leaving 15 bases between them. The CDR3 loop spans 15 amino acids. Germline V CDR1 and CDR2: MDHEN, SYDVKM.

The chain joins TRBV7-3 to TRBJ2-6; TRBD1 is a possible D gene (6 bases). There are 15 residues in the CDR3. CDR1 and CDR2 from the germline V gene are SGHTA and FQGTGA. Between the trimmed V and J ends, which lost 4 bases and 1 base, there was a span of 8 bases. CDR3 loop: CASSSRGSGANVLTF. For the CDR3, the DNA is TGTGCCAGCAGCTCCAGGGGTTCTGGGGCCAACGTCCTGACTTTC.

This chain uses TRBV6-1 with TRBJ2-5, with TRBD1 matching 7 bases. V was clipped by 6 bases and J by 5 bases; unmatched bases: 15. Germline CDR1 and CDR2: MNHNS and SASEGT. This CDR3 is 16 amino acids long. As DNA, the CDR3 is TGTGCCAGCAGCCCCCAGGGGGTATGGACCGGGGAGACCCAGTACTTC. Translating gives CASSPQGVWTGETQYF.

A few counts support this clonotype. The V and J genes are TRBV12-3 or TRBV12-4 and TRBJ2-2; D is perhaps TRBD1 (6 bases). V shed 2 bases and J shed 6 bases, with 10 bases lying between them. This CDR3 is built from 14 residues. The CDR3 region is CASSLSRTAGELFF. CDR3 in DNA: TGTGCCAGCAGTTTATCAAGGACAGCCGGGGAGCTGTTTTTT.

At least ten counts were recorded for this clonotype. The rearrangement joins TRBV11-2 to TRBJ2-2; D not resolved. The CDR3 consists of 16 residues. The V gene lost 6 bases and the J gene lost 4 bases, with 18 bases spanning the gap. Per germline, CDR1 SGHAT and CDR2 FQNNGV. CDR3: CASRSIKASSTGELFF. The CDR3 DNA sequence: TGTGCCAGCAGATCAATTAAAGCCAGCTCCACCGGGGAGCTGTTTTTT.

The table lists this clonotype with many counts. The J gene is TRBJ2-6, the V gene TRBV6-4; unclear D gene. This CDR3 is 16 amino acids long. Trimming shortened V by 0 bases and J by 0 bases, and 6 bases separated the two germline ends. Germline CDR1 reads MRHNA; CDR2 reads SNTAGT. The CDR3 nucleotides read TGTGCCAGCAGTGACTCAGCGACCTCTGGGGCCAACGTCCTGACTTTC. As protein: CASSDSATSGANVLTF.

This clonotype appeared many times. At one end, the junction sequence differs from germline, possibly due to a read error. This rearrangement joins TRBV7-7 to TRBJ2-5; 10 bases are a match to TRBD1. The germline gives CDR1 SSHAT, CDR2 FNYEAQ (reference sequence). This CDR3 has 16 residues. CDR3 sequence reads: CASSLGPGQGKETQYF. CDR3 in DNA: TGTGCTAGCAGCTTAGGGCCGGGACAGGGGAAAGAGACCCAGTACTTC.

This clonotype was observed a handful of times. This chain uses TRBV12-3 or TRBV12-4 with TRBJ1-1; unclear D gene. This CDR3 region has 14 residues. V gave up 5 bases and J gave up 1 base, with 11 bases separating them. CDR3 nucleotides: TGTGCCAGCAGTGGGCCTGTTGGGAACACTGAAGCTTTCTTT. Protein sequence: CASSGPVGNTEAFF.

The sample holds many counts of this clonotype. The V call is TRBV6-2 or TRBV6-3, the J call TRBJ2-7, with D hard to call. The CDR3 has 14 amino acids. Germline CDR1 reads MNHEY; CDR2 reads SVGEGT. V lost 5 bases and J 3 bases, leaving 14 bases between the germline ends. Written as DNA, the CDR3 is TGTGCCAGCAGTCCCCTCCTGGACGGCTACGAGCAGTACTTC. It specifies CASSPLLDGYEQYF.

The V call is TRBV6-5, the J call TRBJ2-5, with D maybe TRBD1 (6 bases). V lost 2 bases and J 5 bases, leaving 12 bases between the germline ends. The CDR3 is 14 residues long. Germline V gives CDR1 MNHEY, CDR2 SVGAGI. CDR3 DNA sequence: TGTGCCAGCAGTTACGGCTACAGGGTGGAGACCCAGTACTTC. It encodes CASSYGYRVETQYF.

This clonotype was found many times. The chain has TRBV4-3 and TRBJ2-2; TRBD2 is a possible D gene (5 bases). V was pared by 2 bases and J by 0 bases, with 25 bases between. The CDR3 length is 21 residues. Germline CDR1 reads LGHNA; CDR2 reads YSLEER. As DNA, the CDR3 is TGCGCCAGCAGCCAAAAGGACTTAAGTGTGGGAGATACTACGAACACCGGGGAGCTGTTTTTT. This sequence encodes CASSQKDLSVGDTTNTGELFF.

This clonotype was seen repeatedly, ten times or more. V is TRBV7-2 and J is TRBJ2-7, with D perhaps TRBD2 (6 bases). CDR1 is SGHTA, CDR2 FQGNSA, per germline. V was shortened by 5 bases and J by 0 bases, with 17 bases between the two germline ends. The CDR3 has 16 residues. CDR3 sequence: CASSADGGQSSYEQYF. Written as DNA, the CDR3 is TGTGCCAGCAGCGCCGACGGAGGGCAAAGCTCCTACGAGCAGTACTTC.

The chain employs TRBV28 and TRBJ1-1; 7 nucleotides match TRBD1. Germline lookup yields CDR1 MDHEN and CDR2 SYDVKM. The J segment lost 0 bases and the V segment lost 6 bases, leaving 7 bases of the junction unmatched. There are 15 residues in the CDR3. The CDR3 DNA reads TGTGCCAGCAGCAAGCAGGGGGAGGTGAACACTGAAGCTTTCTTT. Amino acid sequence: CASSKQGEVNTEAFF.

The chain uses TRBV28 and TRBJ1-1; no firm D call. Trimming pared 6 bases from V and 3 bases from J, leaving 8 bases between. There are 12 residues in the CDR3. The germline V gene encodes CDR1 MDHEN and CDR2 SYDVKM. CDR3 protein: CASSLTHTEAFF. CDR3 sequence (DNA): TGTGCCAGCAGCCTGACCCACACTGAAGCTTTCTTT. Complete variable domain (other parts from reference TRBV28 and TRBJ1-1): DVKVTQSSRYLVKRTGEKVFLECVQDMDHENMFWYRQDPGLGLRLIYFSYDVKMKEKGDIPEGYSVSREKKERFSLILESASTNQTSMYLCASSLTHTEAFFGQGTRLTVV.

The chain couples TRBV2 to TRBJ1-6; TRBD1 aligns across 7 bases. The germline CDR1 and CDR2 sequences are SNHLY and FYNNEI. The junction had 6 bases not matched to a gene; V was cut back by 5 bases and J by 8 bases. The CDR3 totals 14 residues. For the CDR3, the DNA is TGTGCCAGCAGTTCCCGGGACAGCTATTCACCCCTCCACTTT. This encodes CASSSRDSYSPLHF.

This clonotype was observed many times. This chain joins TRBV4-3 and TRBJ2-4; 8 nucleotides align to TRBD2. Germline assignment: CDR1 LGHNA and CDR2 YSLEER. Trimming removed 4 bases from V and 6 bases from J; junction bases left unmatched: 5. CDR3 length: 14 amino acids. In DNA form, the CDR3 reads TGCGCCAGCAGCCCCGGACTAGCCTCAAACATTCAGTACTTC. As protein: CASSPGLASNIQYF.

This rearrangement joins TRBV2 to TRBJ1-1; TRBD1 matches at 7 bases. V shed 4 bases and J 4 bases; nucleotides not matched to a gene: 12. CDR1 and CDR2 (germline): SNHLY, FYNNEI. This CDR3 region has 16 residues. Here the CDR3 DNA reads TGTGCCAGCAGTGGAGGACAGGTTGGGCCGGGCACTGAAGCTTTCTTT. Protein sequence: CASSGGQVGPGTEAFF.

This clonotype was detected many times. The V gene is TRBV5-1, the J gene TRBJ2-2; D is undetermined. The CDR3 spans 13 residues. Looked up from germline, CDR1 is SGHRS and CDR2 is YFSETQ. Trimming stripped 6 bases from V and 5 bases from J, with 11 bases between. CDR3 region: CASMPSVTGELFF. The CDR3 DNA reads as TGCGCCAGCATGCCGTCGGTTACCGGGGAGCTGTTTTTT.

This clonotype was counted at least ten times. The chain joins TRBV29-1 to TRBJ2-7; 9 bases line up with TRBD2. The V and J ends lost 6 bases and 6 bases, in that order; junction bases with no gene match: 21. From germline, CDR1 is SQVTM and CDR2 ANQGSEA. The CDR3 loop spans 17 amino acids. CDR3 nucleotide sequence: TGCAGCGTCGCCCCTTTAGCGGGAGACAGTATTAGAGGCGAGCAGTACTTC. It translates to CSVAPLAGDSIRGEQYF.

The chain links TRBV4-2 to TRBJ2-3, with TRBD2 matching 8 bases. The J segment lost 4 bases and the V segment lost 3 bases, leaving 21 bases of the junction unmatched. CDR1 and CDR2 (germline): LGHNA, YNFKEQ. The CDR3 sequence is 20 residues long. CDR3 DNA sequence: TGTGCCAGCAGCCAGTCTTTTTTGAGCGGGAGTCGGGAGTCCGCAGATACGCAGTATTTT. Its protein product is CASSQSFLSGSRESADTQYF.

In its sample, this clonotype was seen many times. The J gene is TRBJ2-7, the V gene TRBV6-1; 7 nucleotides match TRBD1. The CDR3 is 12 residues long. Germline CDR1 and CDR2: MNHNS and SASEGT. V shed 6 bases, J shed 3 bases, and the junction held 2 bases outside the gene matches. The CDR3 DNA follows: TGTGCCAGCAGGGCAGGGGGCTACGAGCAGTACTTC. Protein: CASRAGGYEQYF.

This chain links TRBV6-1 with TRBJ2-7; D call uncertain. V lost 11 bases and J lost 4, with 9 bases in between. This CDR3 contains 10 residues. The germline gives CDR1 MNHNS, CDR2 SASEGT. CDR3: CAALVYEQYF. CDR3 nucleotide sequence: TGTGCCGCCCTAGTTTACGAGCAGTACTTC.

The sample holds many counts of this clonotype. The chain uses TRBV15 and TRBJ2-2, with TRBD2 matching 7 bases. CDR1 is LNHNV and CDR2 is YYDKDF in the germline V gene (reference sequence). The junction had 8 bases not matched to a gene; V was cut back by 3 bases and J by 4 bases. The CDR3 covers 16 residues. CDR3 protein: CATSSRSGLPTGELFF. DNA for the CDR3: TGTGCCACCAGCAGCCGATCGGGACTACCCACCGGGGAGCTGTTTTTT. Full variable domain (outside the CDR3, taken from reference TRBV15 and TRBJ2-2): DAMVIQNPRYQVTQFGKPVTLSCSQTLNHNVMYWYQQKSSQAPKLLFHYYDKDFNNEADTPDNFQSRRPNTSFCFLDIRSPGLGDTAMYLCATSSRSGLPTGELFFGEGSRLTVL.

This clonotype showed up many times. This chain links TRBV24-1 with TRBJ2-7, with D perhaps TRBD1 (5 bases). Trimming removed 4 bases at V and 6 bases at J, with 12 bases between. The CDR3 contains 13 residues. CDR1 and CDR2 from the germline V gene are KGHDR and SFDVKD. The CDR3 here is CATSDRASGEQYF. Written as DNA, the CDR3 is TGTGCCACCAGTGACAGGGCCTCGGGCGAGCAGTACTTC.